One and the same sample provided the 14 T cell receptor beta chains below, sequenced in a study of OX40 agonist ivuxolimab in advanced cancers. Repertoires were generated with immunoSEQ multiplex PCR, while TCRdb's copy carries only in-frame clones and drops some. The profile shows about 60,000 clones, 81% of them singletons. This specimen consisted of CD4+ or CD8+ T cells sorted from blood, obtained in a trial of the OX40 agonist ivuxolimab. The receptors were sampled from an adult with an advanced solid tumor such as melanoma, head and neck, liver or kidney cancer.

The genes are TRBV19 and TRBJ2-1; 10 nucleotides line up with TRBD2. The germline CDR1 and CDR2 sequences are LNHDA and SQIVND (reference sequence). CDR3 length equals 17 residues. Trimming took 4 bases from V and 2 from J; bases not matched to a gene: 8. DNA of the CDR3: TGTGCCAGTAGTAAGTACGGACTAGCGGACACCTACAATGAGCAGTTCTTC. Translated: CASSKYGLADTYNEQFF.

The CDR3 spells CASSQGDGVNTDTQYF. The CDR3 region has the DNA TGCGCCAGCAGCCAAGGAGACGGAGTGAACACAGATACGCAGTATTTT. The rearrangement links TRBV4-1 to TRBJ2-3; D is ambiguous. This CDR3 has 16 amino acids. Germline-derived CDR1 and CDR2 are MGHRA and YSYEKL. Trimming left V 1 base short and J 2 bases short, with 13 bases between.

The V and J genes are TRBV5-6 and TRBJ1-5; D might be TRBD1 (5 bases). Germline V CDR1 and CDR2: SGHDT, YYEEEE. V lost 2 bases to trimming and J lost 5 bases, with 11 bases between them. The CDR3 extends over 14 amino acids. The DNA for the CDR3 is TGTGCCAGCAGCTTACGGGGGAAGTATCAGCCCCAGCATTTT. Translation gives CASSLRGKYQPQHF.

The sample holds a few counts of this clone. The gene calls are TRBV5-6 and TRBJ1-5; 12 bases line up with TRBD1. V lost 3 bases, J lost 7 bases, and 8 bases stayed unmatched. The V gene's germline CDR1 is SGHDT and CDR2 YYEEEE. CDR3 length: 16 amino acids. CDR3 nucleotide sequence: TGTGCCAGCAGCTCCGGGACAGGGGGCGGTGGGCAGCCCCAGCATTTT. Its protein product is CASSSGTGGGGQPQHF.

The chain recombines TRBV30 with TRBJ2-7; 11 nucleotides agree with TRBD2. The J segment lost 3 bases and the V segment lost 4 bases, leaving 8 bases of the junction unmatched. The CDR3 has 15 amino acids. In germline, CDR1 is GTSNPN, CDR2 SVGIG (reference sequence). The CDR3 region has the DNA TGTGCCTGGAAAAGGGGACTAGCGGAGTTCTACGAGCAGTACTTC. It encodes CAWKRGLAEFYEQYF.

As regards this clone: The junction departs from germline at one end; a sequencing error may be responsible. This CDR3 is CASSCRAFF. The CDR3 coding sequence is TGTGCTAGCAGCTGTAGGGCTTTCTTT. This chain links TRBV7-7 with TRBJ1-1; D is ambiguous. This CDR3 is built from 9 residues. Germline loops: CDR1 SSHAT, CDR2 FNYEAQ (reference sequence).

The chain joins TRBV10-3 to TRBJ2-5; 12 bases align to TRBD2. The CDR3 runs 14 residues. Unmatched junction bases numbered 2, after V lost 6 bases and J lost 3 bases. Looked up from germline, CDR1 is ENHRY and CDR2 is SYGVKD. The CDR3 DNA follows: TGTGCCATCAGGTCTAGCGGGGGGGAAGAGACCCAGTACTTC. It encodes CAIRSSGGEETQYF.

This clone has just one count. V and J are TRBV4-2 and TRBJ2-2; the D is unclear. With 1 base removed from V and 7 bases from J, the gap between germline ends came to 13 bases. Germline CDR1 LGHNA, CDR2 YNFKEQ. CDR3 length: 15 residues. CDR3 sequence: CASSQGEEIGGELFF. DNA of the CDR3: TGTGCCAGCAGCCAAGGCGAGGAGATTGGCGGGGAGCTGTTTTTT.

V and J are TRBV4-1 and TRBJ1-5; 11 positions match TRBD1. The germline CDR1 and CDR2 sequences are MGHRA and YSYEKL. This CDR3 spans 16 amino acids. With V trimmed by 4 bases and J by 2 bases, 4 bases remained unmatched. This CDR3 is CASSPGQGAGNQPQHF. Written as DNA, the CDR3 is TGCGCCAGCAGCCCTGGACAGGGGGCAGGCAATCAGCCCCAGCATTTT.

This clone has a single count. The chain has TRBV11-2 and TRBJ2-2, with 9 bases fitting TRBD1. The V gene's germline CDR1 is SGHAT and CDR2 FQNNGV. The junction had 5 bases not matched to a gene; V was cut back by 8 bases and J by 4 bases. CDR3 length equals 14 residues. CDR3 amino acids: CASRWDRATGELFF. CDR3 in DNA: TGTGCCAGCCGCTGGGACAGGGCCACCGGGGAGCTGTTTTTT.

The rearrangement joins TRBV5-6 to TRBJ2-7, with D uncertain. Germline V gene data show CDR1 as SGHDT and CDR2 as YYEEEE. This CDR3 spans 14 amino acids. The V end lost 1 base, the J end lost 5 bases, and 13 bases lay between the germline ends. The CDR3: CASSLIANGDEQYF. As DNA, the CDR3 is TGTGCCAGCAGCTTGATAGCTAACGGCGACGAGCAGTACTTC.

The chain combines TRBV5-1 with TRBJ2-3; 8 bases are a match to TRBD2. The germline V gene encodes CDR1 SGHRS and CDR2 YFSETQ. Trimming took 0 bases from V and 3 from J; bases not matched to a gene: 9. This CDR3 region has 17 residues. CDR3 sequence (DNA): TGCGCCAGCAGCTTGGAGGCCCGGGGGGGCTTAACAGATACGCAGTATTTT. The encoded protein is CASSLEARGGLTDTQYF.

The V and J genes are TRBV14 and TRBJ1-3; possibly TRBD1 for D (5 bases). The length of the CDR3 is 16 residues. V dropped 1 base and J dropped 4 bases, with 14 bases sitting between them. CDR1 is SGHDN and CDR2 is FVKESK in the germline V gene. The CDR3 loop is CASSQAAGGTGNTIYF. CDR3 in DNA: TGTGCCAGCAGCCAAGCAGCGGGTGGGACGGGAAACACCATATATTTT.

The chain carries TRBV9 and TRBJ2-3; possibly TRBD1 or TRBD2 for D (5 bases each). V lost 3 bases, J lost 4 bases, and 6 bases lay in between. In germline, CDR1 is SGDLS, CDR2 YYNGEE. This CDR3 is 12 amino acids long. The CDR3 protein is CASSGGADTQYF. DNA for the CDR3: TGTGCCAGCAGCGGAGGGGCAGATACGCAGTATTTT.